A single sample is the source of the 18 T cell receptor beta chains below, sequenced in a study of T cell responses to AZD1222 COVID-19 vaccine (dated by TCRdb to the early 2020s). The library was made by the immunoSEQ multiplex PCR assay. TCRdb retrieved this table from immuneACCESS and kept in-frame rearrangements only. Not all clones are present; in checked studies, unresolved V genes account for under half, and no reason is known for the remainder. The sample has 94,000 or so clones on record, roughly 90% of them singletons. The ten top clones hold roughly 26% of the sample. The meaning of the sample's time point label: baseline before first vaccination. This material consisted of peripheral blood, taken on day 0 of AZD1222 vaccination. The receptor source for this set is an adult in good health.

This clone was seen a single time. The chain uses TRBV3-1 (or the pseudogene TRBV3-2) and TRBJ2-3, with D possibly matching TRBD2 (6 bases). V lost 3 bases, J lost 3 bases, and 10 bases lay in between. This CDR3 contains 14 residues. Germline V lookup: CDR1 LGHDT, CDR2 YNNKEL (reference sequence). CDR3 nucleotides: TGTGCCAGCAGCCAGGGGGGTCCGACAGATACGCAGTATTTT. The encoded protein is CASSQGGPTDTQYF.

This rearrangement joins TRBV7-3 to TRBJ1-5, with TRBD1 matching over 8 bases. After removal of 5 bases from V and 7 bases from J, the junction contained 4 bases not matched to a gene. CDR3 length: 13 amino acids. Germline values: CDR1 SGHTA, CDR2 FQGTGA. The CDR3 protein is CASSVQGGQPQHF. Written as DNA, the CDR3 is TGTGCCAGCAGCGTACAGGGGGGACAGCCCCAGCATTTT.

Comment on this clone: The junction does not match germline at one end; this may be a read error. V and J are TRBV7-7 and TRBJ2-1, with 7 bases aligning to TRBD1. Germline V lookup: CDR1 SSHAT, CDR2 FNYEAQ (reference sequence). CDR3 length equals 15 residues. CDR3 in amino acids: CASSLARDSYNEQFF. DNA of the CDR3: TGTGCTAGCAGCTTAGCGAGGGACAGCTACAATGAGCAGTTCTTC. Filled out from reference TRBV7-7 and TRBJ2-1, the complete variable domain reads GAGVSQSPRYKVTKRGQDVTLRCDPISSHATLYWYQQALGQGPEFLTYFNYEAQPDKSGLPSDRFSAERPEGSISTLTIQRTEQRDSAMYRCASSLARDSYNEQFFGPGTRLTVL.

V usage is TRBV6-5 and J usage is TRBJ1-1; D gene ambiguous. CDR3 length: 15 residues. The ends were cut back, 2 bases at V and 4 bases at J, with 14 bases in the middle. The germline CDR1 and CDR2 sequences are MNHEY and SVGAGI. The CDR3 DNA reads TGTGCCAGCAGTTACGGGTCTCCCTTGGGCACTGAAGCTTTCTTT. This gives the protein CASSYGSPLGTEAFF.

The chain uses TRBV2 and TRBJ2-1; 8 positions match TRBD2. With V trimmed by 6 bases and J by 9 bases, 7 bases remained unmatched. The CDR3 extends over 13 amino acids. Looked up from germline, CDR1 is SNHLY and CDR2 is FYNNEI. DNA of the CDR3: TGTGCCAGCAGGGATAGACGGGGGGGTGAGCAGTTCTTC. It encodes CASRDRRGGEQFF.

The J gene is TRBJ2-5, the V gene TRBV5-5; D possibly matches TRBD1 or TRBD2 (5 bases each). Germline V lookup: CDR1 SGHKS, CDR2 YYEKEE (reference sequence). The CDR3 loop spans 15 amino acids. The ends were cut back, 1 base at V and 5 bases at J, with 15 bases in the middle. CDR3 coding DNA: TGTGCCAGCAGCTTGTTCGGCAGCGAGGGGGAGACCCAGTACTTC. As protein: CASSLFGSEGETQYF.

The CDR3, as DNA: TGTGCCAGCAGTAAACAGGGGGGCGCGAACACCGGGGAGCTGTTTTTT. Its translation: CASSKQGGANTGELFF. The chain carries TRBV28 and TRBJ2-2; 8 bases are a match to TRBD1. Trimming removed 5 bases from V and 0 bases from J; junction bases left unmatched: 5. This CDR3 spans 16 amino acids. Per germline, CDR1 MDHEN and CDR2 SYDVKM. Based on the CDR3 plus reference TRBV28 and TRBJ2-2, the full variable domain is DVKVTQSSRYLVKRTGEKVFLECVQDMDHENMFWYRQDPGLGLRLIYFSYDVKMKEKGDIPEGYSVSREKKERFSLILESASTNQTSMYLCASSKQGGANTGELFFGEGSRLTVL.

The CDR3 DNA follows: TGCGCCAGCAGCTCTGGACTAGCGGGCACAGATACGCAGTATTTT. As protein: CASSSGLAGTDTQYF. The rearrangement uses TRBV5-1 and TRBJ2-3; 10 bases fit TRBD2. The V segment lost 3 bases and the J segment 1 base; nucleotides outside the gene matches: 2. The germline V gene encodes CDR1 SGHRS and CDR2 YFSETQ. The CDR3 covers 15 residues.

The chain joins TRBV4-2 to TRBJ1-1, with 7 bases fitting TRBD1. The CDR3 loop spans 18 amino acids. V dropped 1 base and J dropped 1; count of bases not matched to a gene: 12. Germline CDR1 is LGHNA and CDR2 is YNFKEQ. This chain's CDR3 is CASSQGGQFKFQNTEAFF. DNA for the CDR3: TGTGCCAGCAGCCAAGGGGGACAGTTTAAATTTCAGAACACTGAAGCTTTCTTT.

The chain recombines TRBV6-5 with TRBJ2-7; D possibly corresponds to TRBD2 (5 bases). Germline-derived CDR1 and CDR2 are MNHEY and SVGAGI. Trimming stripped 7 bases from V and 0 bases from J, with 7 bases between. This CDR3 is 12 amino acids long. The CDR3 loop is CASTGDSYEQYF. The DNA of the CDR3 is TGTGCCAGCACCGGGGACTCCTACGAGCAGTACTTC.

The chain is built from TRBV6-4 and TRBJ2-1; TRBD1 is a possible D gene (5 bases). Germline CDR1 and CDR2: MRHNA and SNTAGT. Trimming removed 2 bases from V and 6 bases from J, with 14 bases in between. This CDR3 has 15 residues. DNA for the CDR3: TGTGCCAGCAGTGACCCCCAGGGCGCGGCCAATGAGCAGTTCTTC. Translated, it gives CASSDPQGAANEQFF.

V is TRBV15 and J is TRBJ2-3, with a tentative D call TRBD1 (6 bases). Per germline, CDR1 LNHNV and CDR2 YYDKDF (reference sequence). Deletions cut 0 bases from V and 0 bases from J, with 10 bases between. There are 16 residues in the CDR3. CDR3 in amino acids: CATSRDVRGSTDTQYF. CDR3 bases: TGTGCCACCAGCAGAGATGTAAGGGGGAGCACAGATACGCAGTATTTT.

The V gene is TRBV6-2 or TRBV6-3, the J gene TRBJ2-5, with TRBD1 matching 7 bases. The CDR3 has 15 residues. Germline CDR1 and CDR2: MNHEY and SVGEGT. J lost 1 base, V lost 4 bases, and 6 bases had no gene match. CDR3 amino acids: CASSFPTGTQETQYF. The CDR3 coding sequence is TGTGCCAGCAGTTTCCCGACAGGGACCCAAGAGACCCAGTACTTC.

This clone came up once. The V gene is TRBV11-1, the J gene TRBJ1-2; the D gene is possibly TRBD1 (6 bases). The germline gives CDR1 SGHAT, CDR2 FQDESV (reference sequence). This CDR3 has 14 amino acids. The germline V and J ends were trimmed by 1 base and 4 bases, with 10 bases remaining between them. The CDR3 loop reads CASSLGDKIYGYTF. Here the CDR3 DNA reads TGTGCCAGCAGCTTAGGGGACAAGATCTATGGCTACACCTTC.

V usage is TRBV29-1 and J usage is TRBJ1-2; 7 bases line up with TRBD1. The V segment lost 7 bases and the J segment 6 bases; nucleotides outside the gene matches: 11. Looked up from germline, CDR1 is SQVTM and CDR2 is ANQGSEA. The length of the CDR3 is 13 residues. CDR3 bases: TGCAGCGCGGTCCGGGACAGCGTCGATGGCTACACCTTC. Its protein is CSAVRDSVDGYTF.

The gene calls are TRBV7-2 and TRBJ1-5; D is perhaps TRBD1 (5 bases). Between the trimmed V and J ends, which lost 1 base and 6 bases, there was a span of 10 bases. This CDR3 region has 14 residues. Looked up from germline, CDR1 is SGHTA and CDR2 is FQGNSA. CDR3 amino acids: CASSLDGGSQPQHF. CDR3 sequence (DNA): TGTGCCAGCAGCTTAGATGGGGGGAGTCAGCCCCAGCATTTT.

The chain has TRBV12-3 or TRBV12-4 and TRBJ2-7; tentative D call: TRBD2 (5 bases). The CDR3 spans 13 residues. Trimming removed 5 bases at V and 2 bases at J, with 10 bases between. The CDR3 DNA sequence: TGTGCCAGCAGTCGCGGGCCGCCCTACGAGCAGTACTTC. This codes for CASSRGPPYEQYF.

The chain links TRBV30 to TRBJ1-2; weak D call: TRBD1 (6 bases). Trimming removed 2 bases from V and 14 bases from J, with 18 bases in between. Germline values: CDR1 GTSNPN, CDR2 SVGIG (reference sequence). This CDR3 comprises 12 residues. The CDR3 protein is CAWSPHRTDGTF. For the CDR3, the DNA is TGTGCCTGGAGTCCCCATAGGACAGATGGGACCTTC. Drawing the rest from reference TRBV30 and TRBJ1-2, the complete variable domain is SQTIHQWPATLVQPVGSPLSLECTVEGTSNPNLYWYRQAAGRGLQLLFYSVGIGQISSEVPQNLSASRPQDRQFILSSKKLLLSDSGFYLCAWSPHRTDGTFGSGTRLTVV.